The clone carrying this T cell receptor beta chain has just a few counts. Its cognate antigen is unknown. This sample is part of a study of naive and memory T cell subsets. Whole-study findings and limits: Diversity fell and Gini index rose from naive through CM, EM, EMRA.

An equimolar mix of two oligonucleotides served as the beta constant-region primer for TRBC1 and TRBC2. The cDNA 3' end received a ligated single-stranded oligonucleotide carrying the SP2 primer and a 12-nucleotide UMI. From the UMI-ligation and nested PCR reads, TCRdb called clonotypes with MiXCR, one entry per CDR3 protein. The profile covers around 27,000 distinct CDR3 sequences, with approximately 11% appearing a single time and approximately 17% taken by the ten largest. Trimming shortened V by 7 bases and J by 8 bases, and 14 bases separated the two germline ends. CDR1 is MNHNY and CDR2 is SVGAGI in the germline V gene (reference sequence). There are 12 residues in the CDR3. Cells stained for CD3, CD4, CD8, CD45RA and CD27 were sorted into four subsets. CD45RA-CD27- cells were effector memory; CD45RA+CD27- cells were EMRA.

Sequenced: effector memory CD4+ T cells from blood. Subset noted: effector memory, CD45RA- CD27-. This chain uses TRBV6-6 with TRBJ1-2; D is uncertain. The sequence derives from a human donor in good health. The DNA of the CDR3 is TGTGCCAGCACCCACGGGGAAGGCGGCTACACCTTC. Translating gives CASTHGEGGYTF.